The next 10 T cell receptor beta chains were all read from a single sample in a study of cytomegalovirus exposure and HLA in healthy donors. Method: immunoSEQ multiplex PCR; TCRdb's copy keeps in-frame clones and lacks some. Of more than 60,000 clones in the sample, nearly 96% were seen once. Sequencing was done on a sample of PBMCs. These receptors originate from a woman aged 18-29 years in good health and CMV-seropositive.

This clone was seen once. The CDR3 DNA is TGTGCTAGTGGTCCGATCGGTGGCAATGAGCAGTTCTTC. This gives the protein CASGPIGGNEQFF. The V and J genes are TRBV12-5 and TRBJ2-1; D ambiguous. Germline-derived CDR1 and CDR2 are LGHNT and FRNRAP. The V end lost 5 bases, the J end lost 6 bases, and 11 bases lay between the germline ends. The CDR3 length is 13 residues.

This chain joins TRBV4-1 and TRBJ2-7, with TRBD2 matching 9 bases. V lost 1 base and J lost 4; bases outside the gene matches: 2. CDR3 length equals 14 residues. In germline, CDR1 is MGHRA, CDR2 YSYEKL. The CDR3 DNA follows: TGCGCCAGCAGCCAAGTTAGCGGGAGTTACGAGCAGTACTTC. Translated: CASSQVSGSYEQYF.

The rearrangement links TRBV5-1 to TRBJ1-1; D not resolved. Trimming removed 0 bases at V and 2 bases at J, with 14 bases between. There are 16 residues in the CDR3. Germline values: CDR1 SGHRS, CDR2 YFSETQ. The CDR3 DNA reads TGCGCCAGCAGCTTGGCCGGAGCGACGGGAAACACTGAAGCTTTCTTT. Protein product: CASSLAGATGNTEAFF.

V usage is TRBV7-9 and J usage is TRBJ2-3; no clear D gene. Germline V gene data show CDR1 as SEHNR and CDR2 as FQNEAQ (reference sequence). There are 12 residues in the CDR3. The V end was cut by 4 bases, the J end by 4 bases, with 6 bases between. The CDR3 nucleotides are TGTGCCAGCAGCTCGATAGCAGATACGCAGTATTTT. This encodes CASSSIADTQYF. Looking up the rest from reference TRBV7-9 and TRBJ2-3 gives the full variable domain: DTGVSQNPRHKITKRGQNVTFRCDPISEHNRLYWYRQTLGQGPEFLTYFQNEAQLEKSRLLSDRFSAERPKGSFSTLEIQRTEQGDSAMYLCASSSIADTQYFGPGTRLTVL.

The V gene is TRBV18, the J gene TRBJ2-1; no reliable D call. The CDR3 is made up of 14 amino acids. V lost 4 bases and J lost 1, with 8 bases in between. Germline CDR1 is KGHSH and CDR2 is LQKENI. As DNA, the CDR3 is TGTGCCAGCTCACAAGCGTTATCCTACAATGAGCAGTTCTTC. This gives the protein CASSQALSYNEQFF.

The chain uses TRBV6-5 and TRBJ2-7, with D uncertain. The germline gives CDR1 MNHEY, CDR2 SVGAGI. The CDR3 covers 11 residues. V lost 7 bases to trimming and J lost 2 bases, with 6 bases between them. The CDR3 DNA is TGTGCCAGCACAGGCGCCTACGAGCAGTACTTC. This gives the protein CASTGAYEQYF.

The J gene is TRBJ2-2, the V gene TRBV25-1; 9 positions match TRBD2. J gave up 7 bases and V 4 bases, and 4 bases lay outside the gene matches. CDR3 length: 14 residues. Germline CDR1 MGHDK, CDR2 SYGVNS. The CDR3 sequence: CASSVAGGVGELFF. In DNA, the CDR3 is TGTGCCAGCAGTGTTGCGGGAGGGGTCGGGGAGCTGTTTTTT.

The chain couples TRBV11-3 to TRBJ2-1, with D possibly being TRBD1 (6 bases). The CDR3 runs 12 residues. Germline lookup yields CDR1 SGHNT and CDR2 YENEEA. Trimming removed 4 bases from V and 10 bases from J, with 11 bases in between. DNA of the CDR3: TGTGCCAGCAGCTCACGGGACACCGAGCAGTTCTTC. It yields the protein CASSSRDTEQFF.

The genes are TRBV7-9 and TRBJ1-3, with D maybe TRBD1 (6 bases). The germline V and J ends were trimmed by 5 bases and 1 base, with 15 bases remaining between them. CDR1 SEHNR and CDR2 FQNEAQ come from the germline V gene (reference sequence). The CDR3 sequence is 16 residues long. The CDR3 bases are TGTGCCAGCAGCCTCAACCTACAGGGATCTGGAAACACCATATATTTT. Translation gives CASSLNLQGSGNTIYF. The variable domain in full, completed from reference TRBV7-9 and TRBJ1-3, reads DTGVSQNPRHKITKRGQNVTFRCDPISEHNRLYWYRQTLGQGPEFLTYFQNEAQLEKSRLLSDRFSAERPKGSFSTLEIQRTEQGDSAMYLCASSLNLQGSGNTIYFGEGSWLTVV.

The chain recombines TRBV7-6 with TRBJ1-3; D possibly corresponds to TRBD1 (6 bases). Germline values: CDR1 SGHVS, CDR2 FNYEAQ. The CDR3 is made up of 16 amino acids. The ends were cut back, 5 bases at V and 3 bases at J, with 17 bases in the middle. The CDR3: CASSQRGNQGGNTIYF. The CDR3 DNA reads TGTGCCAGCAGCCAAAGGGGGAACCAGGGTGGAAACACCATATATTTT.